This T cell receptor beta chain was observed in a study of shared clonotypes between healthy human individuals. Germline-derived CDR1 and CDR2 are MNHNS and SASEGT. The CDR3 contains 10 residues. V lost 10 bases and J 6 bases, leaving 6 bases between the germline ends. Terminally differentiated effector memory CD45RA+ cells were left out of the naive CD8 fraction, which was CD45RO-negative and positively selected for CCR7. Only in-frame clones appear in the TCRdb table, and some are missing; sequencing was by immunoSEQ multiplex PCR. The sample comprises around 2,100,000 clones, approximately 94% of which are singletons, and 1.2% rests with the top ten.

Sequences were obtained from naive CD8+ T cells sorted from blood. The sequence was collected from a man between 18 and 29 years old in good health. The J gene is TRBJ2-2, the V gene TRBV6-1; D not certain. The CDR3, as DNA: TGTGCCACACAACCCGGGGAGCTGTTTTTT. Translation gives CATQPGELFF.